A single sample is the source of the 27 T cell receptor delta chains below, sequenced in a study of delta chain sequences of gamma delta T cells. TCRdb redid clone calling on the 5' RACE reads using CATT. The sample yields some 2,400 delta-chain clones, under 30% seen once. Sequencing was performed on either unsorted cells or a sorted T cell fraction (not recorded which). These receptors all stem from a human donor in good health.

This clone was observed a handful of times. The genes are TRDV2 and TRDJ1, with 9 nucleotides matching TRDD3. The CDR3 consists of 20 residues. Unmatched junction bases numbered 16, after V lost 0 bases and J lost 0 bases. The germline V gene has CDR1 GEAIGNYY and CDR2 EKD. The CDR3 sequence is CACDTLSQTGGPGHTDKLIF. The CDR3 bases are TGTGCCTGTGACACCTTGTCTCAAACTGGGGGACCCGGGCACACCGATAAACTCATCTTT.

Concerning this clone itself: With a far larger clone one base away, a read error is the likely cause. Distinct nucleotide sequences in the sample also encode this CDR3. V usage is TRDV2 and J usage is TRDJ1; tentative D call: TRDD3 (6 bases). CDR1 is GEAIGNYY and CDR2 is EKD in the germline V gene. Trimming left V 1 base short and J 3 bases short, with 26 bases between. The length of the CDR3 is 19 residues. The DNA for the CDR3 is TGTGCCTGTGACACGATCCCTGGGGATCAAACCTTCGAGCCCGATAAACTCATCTTT. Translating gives CACDTIPGDQTFEPDKLIF.

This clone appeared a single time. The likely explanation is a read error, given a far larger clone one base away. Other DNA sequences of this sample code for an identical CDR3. The CDR3 region is CACDPLERTDKLIF. DNA for the CDR3: TGCGCCTGTGACCCCCTAGAAAGGACCGATAAACTCATCTTT. The gene calls are TRDV2 and TRDJ1; D is undetermined. Germline values: CDR1 GEAIGNYY, CDR2 EKD. The CDR3 spans 14 residues.

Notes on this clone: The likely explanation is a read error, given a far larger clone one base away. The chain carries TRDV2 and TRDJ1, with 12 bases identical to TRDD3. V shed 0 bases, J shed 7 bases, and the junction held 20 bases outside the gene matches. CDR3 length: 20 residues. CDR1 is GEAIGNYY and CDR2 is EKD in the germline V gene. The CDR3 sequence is CACDTVGLGDTNLSSAKLIF. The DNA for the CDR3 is TGTGCCTGTGACACCGTGGGACTGGGGGATACAAATTTATCGTCGGCTAAACTCATCTTT.

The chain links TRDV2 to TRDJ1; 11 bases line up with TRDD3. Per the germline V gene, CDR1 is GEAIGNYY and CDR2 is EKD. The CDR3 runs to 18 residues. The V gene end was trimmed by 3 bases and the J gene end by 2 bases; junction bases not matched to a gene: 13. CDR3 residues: CACDSLVGDTQGTDKLIF. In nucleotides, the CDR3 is TGTGCCTGTGACTCCCTGGTGGGGGATACGCAAGGTACCGATAAACTCATCTTT.

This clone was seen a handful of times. The CDR3 DNA sequence: TGTGCCTGTGACACTTTGGAGTCTGGGGGATCGTTGTACACCGATAAACTCATCTTT. Encoded protein: CACDTLESGGSLYTDKLIF. V and J are TRDV2 and TRDJ1; 9 bases line up with TRDD3. With V trimmed by 1 base and J by 0 bases, 14 bases remained unmatched. The CDR3 totals 19 residues. Germline V gives CDR1 GEAIGNYY, CDR2 EKD.

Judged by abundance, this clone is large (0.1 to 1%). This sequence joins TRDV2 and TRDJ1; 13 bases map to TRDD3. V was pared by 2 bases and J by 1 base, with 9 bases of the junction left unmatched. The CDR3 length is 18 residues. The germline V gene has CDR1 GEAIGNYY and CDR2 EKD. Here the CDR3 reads CACDNVLGDTKSTDKLIF. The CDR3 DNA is TGTGCCTGTGACAATGTACTGGGGGATACGAAATCCACCGATAAACTCATCTTT.

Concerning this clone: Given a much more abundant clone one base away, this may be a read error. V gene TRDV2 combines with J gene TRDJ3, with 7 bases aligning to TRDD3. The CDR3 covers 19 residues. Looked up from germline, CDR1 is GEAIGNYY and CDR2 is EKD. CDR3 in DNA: TGTGCCTGTGACACGGCTGGGGGTCCTAGCTCCTGGGACCCCCGACAGATGTTTTTC. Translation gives CACDTAGGPSSWDPRQMFF.

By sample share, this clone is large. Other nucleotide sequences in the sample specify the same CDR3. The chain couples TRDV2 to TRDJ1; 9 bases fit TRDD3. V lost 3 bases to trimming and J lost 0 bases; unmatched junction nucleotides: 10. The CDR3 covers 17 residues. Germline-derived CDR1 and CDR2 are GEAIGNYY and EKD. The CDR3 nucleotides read TGTGCCTGTGACTGGGTCGGGGGGATACATGACACCGATAAACTCATCTTT. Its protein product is CACDWVGGIHDTDKLIF.

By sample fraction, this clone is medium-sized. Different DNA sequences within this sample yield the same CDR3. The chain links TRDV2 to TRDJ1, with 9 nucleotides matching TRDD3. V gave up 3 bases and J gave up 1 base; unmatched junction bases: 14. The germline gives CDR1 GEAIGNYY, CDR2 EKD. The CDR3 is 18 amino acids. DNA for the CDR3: TGTGCCTGTGACCCGCTGTTACTGGGGGACCCCCCCACCGATAAACTCATCTTT. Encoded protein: CACDPLLLGDPPTDKLIF.

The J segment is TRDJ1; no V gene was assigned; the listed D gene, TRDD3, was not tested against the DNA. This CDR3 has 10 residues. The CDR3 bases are TGTGCTGGGGGACCCGATAAACTCATCTTT. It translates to CAGGPDKLIF.

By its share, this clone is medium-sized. CDR3 sequence (DNA): TGTGCCTGTGACACCGTGACCTGGGACACCCGACAGATGTTTTTC. As protein: CACDTVTWDTRQMFF. J is TRDJ3 and V is TRDV2; D not resolved. Germline CDR1 GEAIGNYY, CDR2 EKD. The CDR3 consists of 15 residues. The ends were cut back, 0 bases at V and 2 bases at J, with 4 bases in the middle.

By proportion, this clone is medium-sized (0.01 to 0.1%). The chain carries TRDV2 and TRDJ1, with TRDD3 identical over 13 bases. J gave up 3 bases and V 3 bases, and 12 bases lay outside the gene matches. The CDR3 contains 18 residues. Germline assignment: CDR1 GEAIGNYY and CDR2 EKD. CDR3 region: CACDAVLGDTGGADKLIF. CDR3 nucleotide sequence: TGTGCCTGTGACGCCGTACTGGGGGATACGGGGGGGGCCGATAAACTCATCTTT.

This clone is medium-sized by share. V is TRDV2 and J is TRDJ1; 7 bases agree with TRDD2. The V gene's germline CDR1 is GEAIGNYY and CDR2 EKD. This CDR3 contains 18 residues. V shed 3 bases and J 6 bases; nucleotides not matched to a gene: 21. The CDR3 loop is CACDDLPLGSNRSNKLIF. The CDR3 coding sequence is TGTGCCTGTGACGACCTTCCTTTGGGGAGCAACCGATCCAATAAACTCATCTTT.

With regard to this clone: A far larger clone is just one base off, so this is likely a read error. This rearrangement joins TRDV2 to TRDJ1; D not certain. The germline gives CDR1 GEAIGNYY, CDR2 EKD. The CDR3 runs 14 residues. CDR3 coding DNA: TGTGCCTGTGACCCCCTAGAAAGGACCGAAAAACTCATCTTT. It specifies CACDPLERTEKLIF.

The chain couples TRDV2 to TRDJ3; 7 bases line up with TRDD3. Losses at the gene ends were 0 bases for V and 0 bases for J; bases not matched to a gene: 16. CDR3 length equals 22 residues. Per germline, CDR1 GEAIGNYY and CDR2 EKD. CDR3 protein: CACDTASSAGGSSSWDTRQMFF. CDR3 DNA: TGTGCCTGTGACACCGCCTCTTCGGCTGGGGGTTCGAGCTCCTGGGACACCCGACAGATGTTTTTC.

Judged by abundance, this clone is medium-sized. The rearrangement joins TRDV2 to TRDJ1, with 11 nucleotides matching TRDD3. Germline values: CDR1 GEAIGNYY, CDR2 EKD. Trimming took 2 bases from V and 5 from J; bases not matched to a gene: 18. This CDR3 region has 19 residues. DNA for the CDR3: TGTGCCTGTGACAATCTCCCCGGCGGGTCTGGGGGATACAGGGATAAACTCATCTTT. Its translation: CACDNLPGGSGGYRDKLIF.

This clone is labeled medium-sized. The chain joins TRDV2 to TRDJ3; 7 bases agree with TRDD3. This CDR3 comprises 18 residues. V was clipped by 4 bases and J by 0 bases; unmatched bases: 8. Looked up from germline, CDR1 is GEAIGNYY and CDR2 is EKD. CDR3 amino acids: CACDLAGGSSWDTRQMFF. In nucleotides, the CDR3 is TGTGCCTGTGATTTAGCTGGGGGCAGCTCCTGGGACACCCGACAGATGTTTTTC.

This chain's CDR3 is CSGINAECPRIVSWGLLLRLTGGYQADKLIF. CDR3 in DNA: TGCAGTGGTATCAACGCAGAGTGCCCTCGGATCGTTTCTTGGGGGCTCCTCTTACGGCTTACTGGGGGATATCAGGCCGATAAACTCATCTTT. No V gene was called, though TRDJ1 was called as the J gene; the table's D call TRDD3 went unverified against the DNA. CDR3 length equals 31 residues.

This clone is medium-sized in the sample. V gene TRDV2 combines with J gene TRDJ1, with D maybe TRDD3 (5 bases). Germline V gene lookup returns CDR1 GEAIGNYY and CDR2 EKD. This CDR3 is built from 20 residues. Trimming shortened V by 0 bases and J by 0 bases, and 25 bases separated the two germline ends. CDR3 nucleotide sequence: TGTGCCTGTGACACCGTCTCCCGGGGGCCCCAACCCCGTCACACCGATAAACTCATCTTT. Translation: CACDTVSRGPQPRHTDKLIF.

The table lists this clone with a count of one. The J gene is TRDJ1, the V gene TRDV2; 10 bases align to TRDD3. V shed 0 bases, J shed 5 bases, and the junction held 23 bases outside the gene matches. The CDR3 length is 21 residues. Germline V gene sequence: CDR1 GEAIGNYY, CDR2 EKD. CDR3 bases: TGTGCCTGTGACACCGCTGGGGGGATACGACGCTTGGCTGGGGGGATTGATAAACTCATCTTT. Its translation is CACDTAGGIRRLAGGIDKLIF.

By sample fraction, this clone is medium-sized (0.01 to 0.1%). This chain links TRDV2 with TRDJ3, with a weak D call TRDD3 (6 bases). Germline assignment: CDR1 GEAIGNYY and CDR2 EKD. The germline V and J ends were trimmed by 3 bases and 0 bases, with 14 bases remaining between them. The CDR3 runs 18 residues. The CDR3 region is CACDPGDSSSWDTRQMFF. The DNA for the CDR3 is TGTGCCTGTGACCCCGGGGATTCCAGCTCCTGGGACACCCGACAGATGTTTTTC.

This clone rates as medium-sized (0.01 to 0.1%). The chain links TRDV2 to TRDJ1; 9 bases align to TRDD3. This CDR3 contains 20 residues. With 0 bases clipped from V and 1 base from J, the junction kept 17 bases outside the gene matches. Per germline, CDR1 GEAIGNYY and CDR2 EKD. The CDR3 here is CACDTVLSRGYGGSTDKLIF. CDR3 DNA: TGTGCCTGTGACACCGTACTTTCTCGGGGATACGGAGGAAGCACCGATAAACTCATCTTT.

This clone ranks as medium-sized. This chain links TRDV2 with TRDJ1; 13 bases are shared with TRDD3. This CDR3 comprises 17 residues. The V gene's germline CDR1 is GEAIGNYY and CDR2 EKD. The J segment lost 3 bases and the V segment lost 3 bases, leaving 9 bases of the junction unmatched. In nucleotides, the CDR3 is TGTGCCTGTGACCCCTTGACTGGGGGATACGAATCCGATAAACTCATCTTT. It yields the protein CACDPLTGGYESDKLIF.

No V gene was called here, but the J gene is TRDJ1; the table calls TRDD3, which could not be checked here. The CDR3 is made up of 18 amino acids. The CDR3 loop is CSALGTTGDPLHTDKLIF. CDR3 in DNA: TGTTCAGCCCTTGGGACTACTGGGGATCCCCTACACACCGATAAACTCATCTTT.

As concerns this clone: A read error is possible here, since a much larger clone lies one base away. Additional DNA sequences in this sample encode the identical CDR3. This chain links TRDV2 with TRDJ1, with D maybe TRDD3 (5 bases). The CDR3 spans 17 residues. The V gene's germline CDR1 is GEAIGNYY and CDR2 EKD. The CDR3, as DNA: TGTGCCTGTGACCCCCTGGAGGGGACACGCTACACCGATAAACTCATCTTC. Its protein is CACDPLEGTRYTDKLIF.

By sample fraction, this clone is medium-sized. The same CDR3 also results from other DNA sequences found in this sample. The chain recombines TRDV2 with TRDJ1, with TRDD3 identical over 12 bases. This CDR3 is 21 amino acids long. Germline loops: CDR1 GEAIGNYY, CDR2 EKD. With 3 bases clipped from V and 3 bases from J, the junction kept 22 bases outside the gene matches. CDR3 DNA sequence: TGTGCCTGTGACCCGCTTCGGGCCCCACTCGTACTGGGGGATACACCCGATAAACTCATCTTT. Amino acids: CACDPLRAPLVLGDTPDKLIF.